The rows below give T cell receptor beta chains drawn from one sample of a study of blood T cells in healthy people across ages. Using its own MiXCR run on the 5' RACE reads, TCRdb lists one record per CDR3 protein. In the table there are about 730,000 distinct CDR3 sequences, 40% to 45% of which are singletons. The source material was blood. The receptors come from a woman aged 55 to 70 in good health. CDR3s include the opening cysteine and the closing phenylalanine or tryptophan. Each record gives: V gene, clone size, D gene, J gene, CDR3 protein, CDR3 DNA. The D gene is left open where the match is weak. For some rows the clone size is stated as once, few or many, or as a class when expanded; others skip it.

TRBV29-1	.	.	TRBJ1-2	CSVEDNRNYGYTF	TGCAGCGTTGAAGATAACAGGAACTATGGCTACACCTTC
TRBV12-3/TRBV12-4	many	TRBD2	TRBJ2-7	CASRLAGAYEQYF	TGTGCCAGCAGACTAGCGGGGGCCTACGAGCAGTACTTC
TRBV20-1	.	.	TRBJ2-5	CSARSTSRKTQYF	TGCAGTGCTAGAAGCACTAGCAGAAAGACCCAGTACTTC
TRBV7-3	.	TRBD2	TRBJ2-6	CASSLLAGGPKDLTF	TGTGCCAGCAGCTTATTGGCGGGGGGTCCCAAAGACCTGACTTTC
TRBV6-5	.	TRBD1	TRBJ2-3	CASSYSSGQGRVTDTQYF	TGTGCCAGCAGTTACTCGTCGGGACAGGGTCGGGTCACAGATACGCAGTATTTT
TRBV20-1	.	.	TRBJ1-2	CSAPLPQGLSGYTF	TGCAGTGCGCCTCTTCCTCAGGGATTGAGTGGCTACACCTTC
TRBV20-1	few	.	TRBJ2-3	CSVPTRRGSDTQYF	TGCAGTGTTCCTACTAGAAGGGGTTCAGATACGCAGTATTTT
TRBV3-1	.	TRBD2	TRBJ2-1	CASSQGTSGFYNEQFF	TGTGCCAGCAGCCAAGGGACTAGCGGATTCTACAATGAGCAGTTCTTC
TRBV4-1	.	TRBD2	TRBJ2-1	CASSQGREGADEQFF	TGCGCCAGCAGCCAGGGGCGGGAGGGGGCCGATGAGCAGTTCTTC
TRBV7-2	few	.	TRBJ2-2	CASSLEGVVGELFF	TGTGCCAGCAGCTTAGAAGGCGTGGTCGGGGAGCTGTTTTTT
TRBV20-1	.	.	TRBJ2-2	CSARGIATNSRNTGELFF	TGCAGTGCTAGAGGGATCGCGACAAACTCCAGAAACACCGGGGAGCTGTTTTTT
TRBV6-2/TRBV6-3	few	.	TRBJ2-7	CASSKTEDYSYEQYF	TGTGCCAGCAGCAAAACTGAGGACTACTCCTACGAGCAGTACTTC
TRBV21-1	few	.	TRBJ1-1	CASRGVGLGRLNTEAFF	TGTGCCAGCAGGGGGGTTGGCCTTGGGCGCTTGAACACTGAAGCTTTCTTT
TRBV9	.	.	TRBJ1-5	CASSPGDSGPQHF	TGTGCCAGCAGCCCGGGGGATTCGGGGCCCCAGCATTTT
TRBV7-9	few	.	TRBJ1-1	CASSLDYRVATEAFF	TGTGCCAGCAGCTTAGATTACAGGGTGGCCACTGAAGCTTTCTTT
TRBV20-1	few	TRBD2	TRBJ2-7	CSARDLLAGLEQYF	TGCAGTGCTAGAGATCTACTAGCGGGGCTCGAGCAGTACTTC
TRBV2	few	.	TRBJ2-3	CASSGGLQRTDTQYF	TGTGCCAGCAGTGGGGGTCTCCAGCGGACAGATACGCAGTATTTT
TRBV12-3/TRBV12-4	.	TRBD1	TRBJ2-1	CASSSPGGDRGLANEQFF	TGTGCCAGCAGTTCTCCCGGGGGGGACAGGGGCCTTGCGAATGAGCAGTTCTTC
TRBV2	.	.	TRBJ2-7	CASSDRTKEQYF	TGTGCCAGCAGTGATCGAACTAAGGAGCAGTACTTC
TRBV9	.	.	TRBJ2-4	CASSVGSDPDQYF	TGTGCCAGCAGCGTAGGCTCGGACCCCGACCAGTACTTC
TRBV25-1	many	.	TRBJ2-3	CASRETTGSDTQYF	TGTGCCAGCAGGGAAACTACAGGGTCAGATACGCAGTATTTT
TRBV7-3	.	TRBD2	TRBJ2-5	CASSSSSTSGGPETQYF	TGTGCCAGCAGCTCCTCTTCGACTAGCGGGGGGCCGGAGACCCAGTACTTC
TRBV28	few	.	TRBJ2-7	CASQAPGYEQYF	TGTGCCAGCCAGGCCCCGGGCTACGAGCAGTACTTC
TRBV20-1	.	TRBD1	TRBJ1-5	CSGTDRGLYSNQPRHF	TGCAGTGGGACCGACAGGGGACTTTATAGCAATCAGCCCCGGCATTTT
TRBV5-1	once	.	TRBJ2-5	CASSEKSYQETQYF	TGCGCCAGCAGCGAAAAGTCGTACCAAGAGACCCAGTACTTC
TRBV12-3/TRBV12-4	few	.	TRBJ2-5	CASSLQMVGAETQYF	TGTGCCAGCAGTTTACAGATGGTAGGAGCGGAGACCCAGTACTTC
TRBV4-1	few	.	TRBJ1-6	CASPISGLSSYNSPLHF	TGCGCCAGCCCTATATCAGGCCTAAGCTCCTATAATTCACCCCTCCACTTT
TRBV12-5	.	.	TRBJ1-2	CASGLASLDGYTF	TGTGCTAGTGGTTTGGCCTCTTTGGATGGCTACACCTTC
TRBV5-1	.	.	TRBJ1-4	CASTDTAANEKLFF	TGCGCCAGCACCGATACGGCGGCTAATGAAAAACTGTTTTTT
TRBV20-1	.	TRBD1	TRBJ1-1	CSAGGPGQMNTEAFF	TGCAGTGCTGGAGGACCGGGACAGATGAACACTGAAGCTTTCTTT
TRBV6-4	.	.	TRBJ2-5	CASSEISRDRVCGTQYF	TGTGCCAGCAGTGAAATTTCCCGGGACCGCGTCTGTGGGACCCAGTACTTC
TRBV7-3	.	.	TRBJ2-5	CASSLLREPNEQYF	TGTGCCAGCAGCTTGCTCCGGGAGCCCAATGAGCAGTACTTC
TRBV20-1	many	TRBD1	TRBJ2-2	CSARDDRGPGELFF	TGCAGTGCTAGAGATGACAGGGGTCCCGGGGAGCTGTTTTTT
TRBV20-1	.	.	TRBJ1-4	CSARGGPTNEKLFF	TGCAGTGCGCGAGGTGGTCCAACTAATGAAAAACTGTTTTTT
TRBV2	.	.	TRBJ2-1	CAGSEGDSGYNEQFF	TGTGCCGGCAGTGAAGGGGATAGCGGCTACAATGAGCAGTTCTTC
TRBV12-3/TRBV12-4	.	.	TRBJ2-1	CASSLTEGGFPNEQFF	TGTGCCAGCAGTTTGACGGAGGGGGGTTTTCCCAATGAGCAGTTCTTC
TRBV20-1	.	TRBD2	TRBJ2-7	CSAFDAGRDEQYF	TGCAGTGCCTTTGATGCGGGGAGGGACGAGCAGTACTTC
TRBV4-1	.	.	TRBJ2-5	CASSFQLPGQYNEQYF	TGCGCCAGCAGCTTCCAACTCCCGGGTCAATACAATGAGCAGTACTTC
TRBV25-1	.	.	TRBJ2-2	CASSDGQTNTGELFF	TGTGCCAGCAGTGACGGACAGACGAACACCGGGGAGCTGTTTTTT
TRBV7-9	few	.	TRBJ2-1	CASSLTTPREQFF	TGTGCCAGCAGCTTGACAACTCCCCGTGAGCAGTTCTTC
TRBV27	.	TRBD1	TRBJ1-4	CASSSPRDSNEKLFF	TGTGCCAGCAGTTCACCGCGGGACAGTAATGAAAAACTGTTTTTT
TRBV6-2/TRBV6-3	few	.	TRBJ1-2	CASSYSQLTLGRYTF	TGTGCCAGCAGTTACTCACAACTGACATTGGGTCGCTACACCTTC
TRBV5-1	.	.	TRBJ1-1	CASSLGQGLVNKAFF	TGCGCCAGCAGCTTGGGGCAGGGATTGGTTAATAAAGCTTTCTTT
TRBV4-2	once	.	TRBJ2-7	CASSQDRTVNEQYF	TGTGCCAGCAGCCAAGATCGGACTGTCAATGAGCAGTACTTC
TRBV28	few	.	TRBJ1-2	CASSVHDGYTF	TGTGCCAGCAGTGTCCATGATGGCTACACCTTC
TRBV20-1	once	.	TRBJ1-5	CSAATGTASNQPQHF	TGCAGTGCTGCTACCGGGACGGCTAGCAATCAGCCCCAGCATTTT